This entry concerns a single T cell receptor beta chain. The sample is drawn from a study of T cell responses to AZD1222 COVID-19 vaccine. Trimming took 4 bases from V and 8 from J; bases not matched to a gene: 7. The CDR3 runs 16 residues. Germline CDR1 is SGHNT and CDR2 is YYREEE (reference sequence). Measured with immunoSEQ multiplex PCR; TCRdb has only the in-frame clones, and not every one. The sample contains approximately 100,000 clones, roughly 94% of which appear only once. The rearrangement uses TRBV5-4 and TRBJ2-1; 15 nucleotides line up with TRBD2. The sequence was obtained from an adult in good health. The sample consisted of peripheral blood, taken on day 0 of AZD1222 vaccination. CDR3 in amino acids: CASSGGTSGRWDEQFF. The CDR3 DNA sequence: TGTGCCAGCAGCGGGGGGACTAGCGGGAGGTGGGATGAGCAGTTCTTC.